Following are 28 T cell receptor beta chains from one sample sequenced in a study of blood T cell repertoires in COVID-19. TCRdb keeps only in-frame clones here, not all; method: immunoSEQ multiplex PCR. The sample shows about 240,000 clones, approximately 78% of them seen only once. The sample comprised peripheral blood. Receptors originate from a woman aged 60-75 years with active or convalescent COVID-19.

This chain links TRBV6-5 with TRBJ2-7, with TRBD1 as a possible D gene (6 bases). The CDR3 loop spans 13 amino acids. V was shortened by 4 bases and J by 6 bases, with 13 bases between the two germline ends. CDR1 and CDR2 (germline): MNHEY, SVGAGI. The CDR3 sequence: CASSLNRVGEQYF. In DNA, the CDR3 is TGTGCCAGCAGTTTGAACAGGGTCGGCGAGCAGTACTTC.

This clone appeared a few times. The rearrangement joins TRBV5-8 to TRBJ2-7, with unresolved D. This CDR3 has 11 amino acids. Germline assignment: CDR1 SGHTS and CDR2 YDEGEE. V lost 1 base and J 5 bases, leaving 4 bases between the germline ends. CDR3 loop: CASSLTHEQYF. CDR3 DNA: TGTGCCAGCAGCTTGACACACGAGCAGTACTTC.

V gene TRBV5-1 combines with J gene TRBJ2-7; the D gene is possibly TRBD2 (5 bases). V dropped 4 bases and J dropped 0 bases, with 11 bases sitting between them. The CDR3 has 14 residues. The germline gives CDR1 SGHRS, CDR2 YFSETQ. The CDR3 here is CASSPSGNSYEQYF. In nucleotides, the CDR3 is TGCGCCAGCAGCCCTTCGGGGAACTCCTACGAGCAGTACTTC.

V usage is TRBV13 and J usage is TRBJ2-7; D is unresolved. Deletions cut 5 bases from V and 0 bases from J, with 14 bases between. This CDR3 spans 15 amino acids. Germline lookup yields CDR1 PRHDT and CDR2 FYEKMQ (reference sequence). Here the CDR3 reads CASSPLAGSSYEQYF. The DNA for the CDR3 is TGTGCCAGCAGCCCCCTGGCAGGTAGCTCCTACGAGCAGTACTTC.

This clone has a handful of counts. J is TRBJ1-1 and V is TRBV4-1; weak D call: TRBD1 (5 bases). With 1 base removed from V and 1 base from J, the gap between germline ends came to 13 bases. The CDR3 has 16 amino acids. Germline V gene data show CDR1 as MGHRA and CDR2 as YSYEKL. CDR3 loop: CASSQAFGGTNTEAFF. The CDR3 nucleotides are TGCGCCAGCAGCCAAGCTTTTGGGGGGACGAACACTGAAGCTTTCTTT.

J is TRBJ2-3 and V is TRBV7-3; no reliable D call. The CDR3 has 12 residues. Per the germline V gene, CDR1 is SGHTA and CDR2 is FQGTGA. The ends were cut back, 5 bases at V and 0 bases at J, with 3 bases in the middle. CDR3 loop: CASSSSTDTQYF. CDR3 DNA: TGTGCCAGCAGCAGCAGCACAGATACGCAGTATTTT.

This clone was detected a few times. CDR3 sequence reads: CASSLEVVGMFGYTF. The CDR3 DNA sequence: TGTGCCAGCAGCTTAGAAGTGGTCGGTATGTTTGGCTACACCTTC. J is TRBJ1-2 and V is TRBV7-2, with D unresolved. V was shortened by 1 base and J by 7 bases, with 16 bases between the two germline ends. CDR1 and CDR2 from the germline V gene are SGHTA and FQGNSA. The CDR3 runs 15 residues.

This chain links TRBV4-3 with TRBJ1-2; 9 nucleotides line up with TRBD1. J lost 1 base, V lost 0 bases, and 0 bases had no gene match. Germline CDR1 reads LGHNA; CDR2 reads YSLEER. This CDR3 is built from 15 residues. The CDR3 sequence is CASSQEDRGNYGYTF. In DNA form, the CDR3 reads TGCGCCAGCAGCCAAGAGGACAGGGGTAACTATGGCTACACCTTC.

V gene TRBV11-2 combines with J gene TRBJ2-3, with no clear D. V was cut by 0 bases and J by 4 bases, with 5 bases left in between. Per germline, CDR1 SGHAT and CDR2 FQNNGV. CDR3 length equals 13 residues. The CDR3 region has the DNA TGTGCCAGCAGCTTAGATCTAGCAGATACGCAGTATTTT. The encoded protein is CASSLDLADTQYF.

This clone was recorded only once. The rearrangement links TRBV5-1 to TRBJ2-2, with D perhaps matching TRBD1 (6 bases). From germline, CDR1 is SGHRS and CDR2 YFSETQ. V was pared by 4 bases and J by 6 bases, with 19 bases between. The CDR3 totals 16 residues. This CDR3 is CASSPSGTILSGELFF. In DNA form, the CDR3 reads TGCGCCAGCAGCCCCTCGGGGACAATACTTTCCGGGGAGCTGTTTTTT.

Note on this clone: The sample holds other DNA sequences that translate to the same CDR3. The V gene is TRBV5-1, the J gene TRBJ2-1, with a weak D call TRBD2 (5 bases). With 4 bases removed from V and 2 bases from J, the gap between germline ends came to 10 bases. Germline lookup yields CDR1 SGHRS and CDR2 YFSETQ. The CDR3 spans 14 residues. Written as DNA, the CDR3 is TGCGCCAGCAGCATAACGGGGACCTACAATGAGCAGTTCTTC. This translates into CASSITGTYNEQFF.

This chain joins TRBV28 and TRBJ2-3; weak D call: TRBD2 (7 bases). CDR3 size: 15 residues. The V end was cut by 8 bases, the J end by 6 bases, with 21 bases between. CDR1 and CDR2 (germline): MDHEN, SYDVKM. This CDR3 is CASHGRRGAADTQYF. For the CDR3, the DNA is TGTGCCAGCCATGGCCGCCGGGGGGCGGCGGATACGCAGTATTTT.

This clone occurred a few times. This chain uses TRBV6-6 with TRBJ1-1, with 10 bases that match TRBD1. Germline V gene lookup returns CDR1 MNHNY and CDR2 SVGAGI (reference sequence). The CDR3 covers 14 residues. V dropped 5 bases and J dropped 3; count of bases not matched to a gene: 3. Written as DNA, the CDR3 is TGTGCCAGCAGTAGACAGGGGGCGGACACTGAAGCTTTCTTT. As protein: CASSRQGADTEAFF.

The chain has TRBV3-1 (or the pseudogene TRBV3-2) and TRBJ1-2; tentatively, D is TRBD1 (6 bases). Trimming shortened V by 4 bases and J by 1 base, and 13 bases separated the two germline ends. This CDR3 has 15 residues. CDR1 LGHDT and CDR2 YNNKEL come from the germline V gene (reference sequence). In DNA form, the CDR3 reads TGTGCCAGCAGCCCCACCGACAGGTTTAACTATGGCTACACCTTC. Its protein product is CASSPTDRFNYGYTF.

V and J are TRBV9 and TRBJ2-7; a weak D match, TRBD2 (6 bases). From germline, CDR1 is SGDLS and CDR2 YYNGEE. The CDR3 runs to 13 residues. Deletions cut 1 base from V and 5 bases from J, with 10 bases between. CDR3 DNA: TGTGCCAGCAGCGTAACCGGGGGAGACGAGCAGTACTTC. It specifies CASSVTGGDEQYF.

This chain joins TRBV30 and TRBJ1-5, with 10 bases aligning to TRBD1. Per the germline V gene, CDR1 is GTSNPN and CDR2 is SVGIG (reference sequence). The junction had 3 bases not matched to a gene; V was cut back by 8 bases and J by 2 bases. CDR3 length equals 13 residues. The CDR3 region is CAAGQGGNQPQHF. The CDR3 DNA is TGTGCCGCCGGACAGGGGGGCAATCAGCCCCAGCATTTT.

The rearrangement uses TRBV3-1 (or the pseudogene TRBV3-2) and TRBJ1-2, with D tentatively TRBD1 (6 bases). The germline V and J ends were trimmed by 4 bases and 3 bases, with 12 bases remaining between them. The CDR3 runs to 14 residues. The germline V gene encodes CDR1 LGHDT and CDR2 YNNKEL (reference sequence). CDR3 sequence (DNA): TGTGCCAGCAGCCCAAGACAGGACCACTATGGCTACACCTTC. This gives the protein CASSPRQDHYGYTF.

This chain joins TRBV5-1 and TRBJ1-2, with 8 bases identical to TRBD1. V dropped 7 bases and J dropped 4; count of bases not matched to a gene: 3. The germline gives CDR1 SGHRS, CDR2 YFSETQ. The CDR3 consists of 12 residues. Written as DNA, the CDR3 is TGCGCCAGCCAGGGGGCAAGCTATGGCTACACCTTC. This codes for CASQGASYGYTF. The variable domain in full, with the rest retrieved from reference TRBV5-1 and TRBJ1-2, is KAGVTQTPRYLIKTRGQQVTLSCSPISGHRSVSWYQQTPGQGLQFLFEYFSETQRNKGNFPGRFSGRQFSNSRSEMNVSTLELGDSALYLCASQGASYGYTFGSGTRLTVV.

The V call is TRBV2, the J call TRBJ1-1; 7 bases are a match to TRBD1. Germline V CDR1 and CDR2: SNHLY, FYNNEI. The CDR3 spans 14 residues. Trimming removed 5 bases from V and 1 base from J; junction bases left unmatched: 4. CDR3 sequence: CASSPDRANTEAFF. CDR3 coding DNA: TGTGCCAGCAGTCCTGACAGGGCGAACACTGAAGCTTTCTTT.

The chain couples TRBV6-4 to TRBJ1-6, with unresolved D. Germline CDR1 MRHNA, CDR2 SNTAGT. V gave up 3 bases and J gave up 1 base, with 4 bases separating them. The CDR3 spans 14 residues. The CDR3, as DNA: TGTGCCAGCAGTGAAACTTCCTATAATTCACCCCTCCACTTT. Encoded protein: CASSETSYNSPLHF.

The chain is built from TRBV6-5 and TRBJ1-4, with a weak D call TRBD1 (6 bases). CDR1 and CDR2 (germline): MNHEY, SVGAGI. The length of the CDR3 is 15 residues. The V and J ends lost 5 bases and 7 bases respectively, with 17 bases between them. CDR3 sequence reads: CASSPRQGRAEKLFF. The CDR3 DNA reads as TGTGCCAGCAGTCCACGTCAGGGGAGGGCTGAAAAACTGTTTTTT.

This chain joins TRBV5-1 and TRBJ2-7; perhaps TRBD1 as D (6 bases). The ends were cut back, 4 bases at V and 4 bases at J, with 15 bases in the middle. Germline V CDR1 and CDR2: SGHRS, YFSETQ. The CDR3 covers 14 residues. The CDR3 reads CASSPQGKGYEQYF. The CDR3 DNA reads as TGCGCCAGCAGCCCCCAGGGGAAGGGTTACGAGCAGTACTTC.

The gene calls are TRBV11-2 and TRBJ1-1, with 7 bases fitting TRBD1. J gave up 5 bases and V 5 bases, and 8 bases lay outside the gene matches. There are 14 residues in the CDR3. The germline CDR1 and CDR2 sequences are SGHAT and FQNNGV. This CDR3 reads CASSHQGVRTEAFF. As DNA, the CDR3 is TGTGCCAGCAGCCACCAGGGGGTGCGGACTGAAGCTTTCTTT.

This chain links TRBV18 with TRBJ2-7; 11 bases are shared with TRBD1. J was trimmed by 5 bases and V by 6 bases; bases with no gene match: 6. This CDR3 region has 14 residues. The germline CDR1 and CDR2 sequences are KGHSH and LQKENI. The CDR3 DNA sequence: TGTGCCAGCTCCCCTGGACAGGGGGCCCACGAGCAGTACTTC. It yields the protein CASSPGQGAHEQYF.

The J gene is TRBJ2-7, the V gene TRBV7-2, with D perhaps matching TRBD1 (6 bases). The CDR3 runs to 15 residues. Trimming pared 1 base from V and 2 bases from J, leaving 12 bases between. Germline-derived CDR1 and CDR2 are SGHTA and FQGNSA. CDR3 sequence reads: CASSLGQGIPYEQYF. The CDR3, as DNA: TGTGCCAGCAGCTTAGGGCAGGGGATCCCCTACGAGCAGTACTTC.

This sequence joins TRBV5-1 and TRBJ2-7; TRBD1 might be the D (6 bases). CDR3 size: 13 residues. CDR1 is SGHRS, CDR2 YFSETQ, per germline. With 4 bases removed from V and 2 bases from J, the gap between germline ends came to 10 bases. CDR3 nucleotides: TGCGCCAGCAGCCAACAGGGTACCTACGAGCAGTACTTC. Its translation is CASSQQGTYEQYF.

The chain has TRBV5-4 and TRBJ1-1, with D possibly TRBD1 on 6 matching bases. Germline CDR1 reads SGHNT; CDR2 reads YYREEE (reference sequence). The CDR3 has 13 residues. Trimming took off 2 bases at V and 3 bases at J, with 8 bases between the two ends. The CDR3 DNA follows: TGTGCCAGCAGCTTCCACAGGGACACTGAAGCTTTCTTT. Protein sequence: CASSFHRDTEAFF.

The chain employs TRBV3-1 (or the pseudogene TRBV3-2) and TRBJ1-2, with 7 bases identical to TRBD1. Trimming took 7 bases from V and 8 from J; bases not matched to a gene: 13. This CDR3 comprises 14 residues. Germline CDR1 is LGHDT and CDR2 is YNNKEL (reference sequence). CDR3 sequence reads: CASTPPQGGMGYTF. In DNA form, the CDR3 reads TGTGCCAGCACCCCCCCCCAGGGGGGAATGGGCTACACCTTC.